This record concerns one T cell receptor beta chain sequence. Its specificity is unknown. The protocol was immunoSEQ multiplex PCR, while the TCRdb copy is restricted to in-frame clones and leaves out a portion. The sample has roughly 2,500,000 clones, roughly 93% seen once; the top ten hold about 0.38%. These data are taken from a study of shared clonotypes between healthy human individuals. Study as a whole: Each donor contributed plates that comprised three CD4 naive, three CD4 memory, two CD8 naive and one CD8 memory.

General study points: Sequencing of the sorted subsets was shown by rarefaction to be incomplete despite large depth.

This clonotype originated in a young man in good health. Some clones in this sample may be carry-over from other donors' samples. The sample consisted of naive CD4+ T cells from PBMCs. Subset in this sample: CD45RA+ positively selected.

The CDR3 loop is CASSLGTIPNEQFF. The DNA of the CDR3 is TGTGCCAGCAGCTTAGGGACTATCCCCAATGAGCAGTTCTTC. The chain uses TRBV7-2 and TRBJ2-1; D is possibly TRBD2 (6 bases). The V gene lost 1 base and the J gene lost 6 bases, with 10 bases spanning the gap. CDR1 is SGHTA, CDR2 FQGNSA, per germline. The CDR3 spans 14 residues.